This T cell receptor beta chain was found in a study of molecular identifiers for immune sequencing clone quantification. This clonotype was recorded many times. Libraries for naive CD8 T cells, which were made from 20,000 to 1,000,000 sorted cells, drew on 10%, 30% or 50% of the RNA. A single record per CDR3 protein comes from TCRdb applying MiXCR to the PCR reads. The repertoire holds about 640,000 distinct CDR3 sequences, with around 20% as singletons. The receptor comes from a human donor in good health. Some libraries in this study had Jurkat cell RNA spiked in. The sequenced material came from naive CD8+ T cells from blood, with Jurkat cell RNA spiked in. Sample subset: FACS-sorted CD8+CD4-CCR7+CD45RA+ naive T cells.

The CDR3 coding sequence is TGCAGTGTCCCGGGACAGAGTTACAATGAGCAGTTCTTC. Translation gives CSVPGQSYNEQFF. The chain is built from TRBV20-1 and TRBJ2-1; 7 bases map to TRBD1. CDR1 and CDR2 (germline): DFQATT, SNEGSKA (reference sequence). CDR3 length: 13 residues. Trimming cost V 7 bases and J 4 bases; bases outside gene matches: 7.